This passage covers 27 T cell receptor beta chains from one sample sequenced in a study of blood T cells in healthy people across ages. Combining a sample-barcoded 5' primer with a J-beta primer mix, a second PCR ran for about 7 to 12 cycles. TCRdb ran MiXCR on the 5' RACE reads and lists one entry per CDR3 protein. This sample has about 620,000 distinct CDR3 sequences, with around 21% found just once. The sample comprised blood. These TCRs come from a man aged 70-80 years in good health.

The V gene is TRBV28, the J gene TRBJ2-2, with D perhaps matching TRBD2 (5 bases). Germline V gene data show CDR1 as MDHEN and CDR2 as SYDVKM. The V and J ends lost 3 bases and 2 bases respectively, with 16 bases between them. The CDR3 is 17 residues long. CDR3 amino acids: CASSFLGSPGNTGELFF. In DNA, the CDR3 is TGTGCCAGCAGTTTCTTAGGCAGCCCGGGAAACACCGGGGAGCTGTTTTTT.

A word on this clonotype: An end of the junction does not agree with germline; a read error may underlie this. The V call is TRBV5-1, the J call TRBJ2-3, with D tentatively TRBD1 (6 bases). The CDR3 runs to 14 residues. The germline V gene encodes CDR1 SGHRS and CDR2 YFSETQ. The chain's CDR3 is CASSSGQLTDTQYF. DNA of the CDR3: TGCGCCAGTAGCTCAGGACAGCTCACAGATACGCAGTATTTT.

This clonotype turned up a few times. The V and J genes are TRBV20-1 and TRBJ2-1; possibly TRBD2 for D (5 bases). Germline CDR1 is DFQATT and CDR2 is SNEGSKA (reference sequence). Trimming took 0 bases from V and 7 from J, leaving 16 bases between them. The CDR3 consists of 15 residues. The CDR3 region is CSARDWLAGINEQFF. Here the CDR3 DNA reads TGCAGTGCTAGAGATTGGCTAGCCGGAATAAATGAGCAGTTCTTC.

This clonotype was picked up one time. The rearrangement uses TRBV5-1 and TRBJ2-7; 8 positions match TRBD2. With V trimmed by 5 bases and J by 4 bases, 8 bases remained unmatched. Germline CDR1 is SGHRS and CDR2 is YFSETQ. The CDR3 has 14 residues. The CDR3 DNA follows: TGCGCCAGCAGTCCGGGAGGGAGTCTTTACGAGCAGTACTTC. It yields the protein CASSPGGSLYEQYF.

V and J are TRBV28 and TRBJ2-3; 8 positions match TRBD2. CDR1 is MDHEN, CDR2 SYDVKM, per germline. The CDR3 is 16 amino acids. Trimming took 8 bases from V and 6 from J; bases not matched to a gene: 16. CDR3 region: CASGTGGVQNRDTQYF. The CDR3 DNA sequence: TGTGCCAGCGGGACGGGGGGGGTGCAGAATCGGGATACGCAGTATTTT.

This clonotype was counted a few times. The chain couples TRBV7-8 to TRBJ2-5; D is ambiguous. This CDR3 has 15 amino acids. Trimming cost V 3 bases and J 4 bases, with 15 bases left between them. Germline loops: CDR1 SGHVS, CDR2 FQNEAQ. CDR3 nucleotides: TGTGCCAGCAGCTTGGATCGACTGGCCGCAGAGACCCAGTACTTC. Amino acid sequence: CASSLDRLAAETQYF.

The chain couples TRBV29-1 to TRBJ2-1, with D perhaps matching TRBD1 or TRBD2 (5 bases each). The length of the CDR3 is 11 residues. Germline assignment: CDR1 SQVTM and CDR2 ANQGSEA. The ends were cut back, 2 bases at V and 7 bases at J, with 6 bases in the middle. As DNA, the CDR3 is TGCAGCGTTGAATGGGGGAATGAGCAGTTCTTC. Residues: CSVEWGNEQFF.

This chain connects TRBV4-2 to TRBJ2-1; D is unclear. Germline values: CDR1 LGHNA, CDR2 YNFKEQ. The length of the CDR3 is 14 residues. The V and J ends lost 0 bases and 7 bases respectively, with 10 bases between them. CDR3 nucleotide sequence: TGTGCCAGCAGCCAAGATGGCGGTTGGAATGAGCAGTTCTTC. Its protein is CASSQDGGWNEQFF.

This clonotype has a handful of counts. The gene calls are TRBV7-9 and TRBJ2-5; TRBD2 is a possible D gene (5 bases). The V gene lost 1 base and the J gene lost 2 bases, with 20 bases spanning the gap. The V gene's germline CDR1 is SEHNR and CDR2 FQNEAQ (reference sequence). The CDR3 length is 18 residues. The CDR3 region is CASSLEGAQRGLQETQYF. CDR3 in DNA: TGTGCCAGCAGCTTAGAGGGAGCTCAGCGCGGTCTTCAAGAGACCCAGTACTTC.

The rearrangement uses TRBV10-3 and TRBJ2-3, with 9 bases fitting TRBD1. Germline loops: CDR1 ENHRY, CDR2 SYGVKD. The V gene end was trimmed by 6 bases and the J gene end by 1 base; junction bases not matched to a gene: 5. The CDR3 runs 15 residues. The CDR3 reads CAISPGTGRTDTQYF. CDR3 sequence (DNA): TGTGCCATCAGCCCCGGGACAGGGCGCACAGATACGCAGTATTTT.

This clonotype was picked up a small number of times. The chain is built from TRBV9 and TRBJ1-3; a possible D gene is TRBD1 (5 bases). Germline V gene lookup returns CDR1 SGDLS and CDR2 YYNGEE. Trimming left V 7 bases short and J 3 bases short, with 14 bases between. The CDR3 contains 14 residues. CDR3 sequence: CASAGSGNGNTIYF. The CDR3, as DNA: TGTGCCAGCGCAGGGTCGGGAAATGGAAACACCATATATTTT.

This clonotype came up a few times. CDR3 region: CSAGGTVGETQYF. CDR3 coding DNA: TGCAGTGCAGGCGGGACAGTCGGCGAGACCCAGTACTTC. The chain combines TRBV20-1 with TRBJ2-5; D perhaps matches TRBD1 (7 bases). V dropped 6 bases and J dropped 5 bases, with 16 bases sitting between them. This CDR3 region has 13 residues. CDR1 and CDR2 (germline): DFQATT, SNEGSKA (reference sequence).

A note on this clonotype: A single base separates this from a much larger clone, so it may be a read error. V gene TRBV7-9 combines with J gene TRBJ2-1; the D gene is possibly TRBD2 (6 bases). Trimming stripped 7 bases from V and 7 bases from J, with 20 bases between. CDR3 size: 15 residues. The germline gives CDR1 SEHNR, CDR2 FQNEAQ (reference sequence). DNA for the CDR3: TGTGCCAGCATCCCTCTCCCTAGCGCTTTAAATGAGCAGTTCTTC. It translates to CASIPLPSALNEQFF.

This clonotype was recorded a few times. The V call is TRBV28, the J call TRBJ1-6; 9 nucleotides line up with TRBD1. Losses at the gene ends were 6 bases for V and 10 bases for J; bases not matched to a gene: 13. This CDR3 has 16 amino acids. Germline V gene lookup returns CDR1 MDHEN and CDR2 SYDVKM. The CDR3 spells CASRFTGTGSQSPLHF. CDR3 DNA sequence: TGTGCCAGCAGATTCACCGGGACAGGGTCGCAATCACCCCTCCACTTT.

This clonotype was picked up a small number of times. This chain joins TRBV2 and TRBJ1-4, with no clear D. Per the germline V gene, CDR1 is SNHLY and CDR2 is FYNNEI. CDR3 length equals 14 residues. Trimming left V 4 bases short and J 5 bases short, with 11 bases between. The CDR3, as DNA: TGTGCCAGCAGTGGGGTCAGGAGGAATGAAAAACTGTTTTTT. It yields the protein CASSGVRRNEKLFF.

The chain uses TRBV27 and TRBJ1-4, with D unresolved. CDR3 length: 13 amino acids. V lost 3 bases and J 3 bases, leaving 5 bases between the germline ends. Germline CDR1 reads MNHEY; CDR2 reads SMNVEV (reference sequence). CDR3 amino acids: CASSFQPNEKLFF. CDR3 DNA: TGTGCCAGCAGTTTCCAGCCTAATGAAAAACTGTTTTTT.

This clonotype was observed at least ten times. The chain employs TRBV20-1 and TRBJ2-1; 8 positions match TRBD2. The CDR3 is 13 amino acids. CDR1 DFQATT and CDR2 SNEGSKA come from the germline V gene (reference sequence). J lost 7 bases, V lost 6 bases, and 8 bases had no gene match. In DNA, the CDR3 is TGCAGTGCGAGGGATAGCGGGATTAATGAGCAGTTCTTC. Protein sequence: CSARDSGINEQFF.

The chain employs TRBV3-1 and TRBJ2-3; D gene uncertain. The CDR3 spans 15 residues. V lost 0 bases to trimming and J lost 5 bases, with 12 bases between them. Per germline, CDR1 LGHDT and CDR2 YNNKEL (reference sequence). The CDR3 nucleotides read TGTGCCAGCAGCCAAGATACCTCCCCGGGAGATACGCAGTATTTT. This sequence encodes CASSQDTSPGDTQYF.

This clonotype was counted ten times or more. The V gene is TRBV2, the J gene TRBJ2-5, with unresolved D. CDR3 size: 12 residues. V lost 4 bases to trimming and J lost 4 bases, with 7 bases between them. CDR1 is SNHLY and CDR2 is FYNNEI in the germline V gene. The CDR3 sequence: CASSVLGETQYF. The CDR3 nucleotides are TGTGCCAGCAGTGTTCTTGGAGAGACCCAGTACTTC.

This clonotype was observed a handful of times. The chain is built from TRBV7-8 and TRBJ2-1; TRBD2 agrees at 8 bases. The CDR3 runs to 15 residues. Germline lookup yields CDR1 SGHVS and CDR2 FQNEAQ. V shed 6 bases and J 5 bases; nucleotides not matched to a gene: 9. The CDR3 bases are TGTGCCAGCAGTTGGAGCGGGAGAGGGAACAATGAGCAGTTCTTC. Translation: CASSWSGRGNNEQFF.

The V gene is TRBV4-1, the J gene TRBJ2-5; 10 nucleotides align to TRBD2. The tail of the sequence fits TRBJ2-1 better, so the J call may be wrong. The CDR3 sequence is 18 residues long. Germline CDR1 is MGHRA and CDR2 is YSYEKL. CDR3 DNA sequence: TGCGCCAGCAGCCAATTTCCGCTCGGCATAGCGGGAGGCGGTGAGCAGTTCTTC. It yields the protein CASSQFPLGIAGGGEQFF.

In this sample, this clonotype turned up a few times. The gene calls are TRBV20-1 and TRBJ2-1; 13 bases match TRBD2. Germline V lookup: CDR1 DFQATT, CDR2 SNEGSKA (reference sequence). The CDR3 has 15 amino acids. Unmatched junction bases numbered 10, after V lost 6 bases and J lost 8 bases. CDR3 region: CSARTSGSRLDEQFF. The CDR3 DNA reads TGCAGTGCAAGGACTAGCGGGAGCAGATTGGATGAGCAGTTCTTC.

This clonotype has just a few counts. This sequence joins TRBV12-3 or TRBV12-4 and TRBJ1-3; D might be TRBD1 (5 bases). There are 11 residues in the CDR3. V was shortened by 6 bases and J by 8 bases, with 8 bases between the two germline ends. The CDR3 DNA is TGTGCCAGCAGCCCCAGGGACACCATATATTTT. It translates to CASSPRDTIYF.

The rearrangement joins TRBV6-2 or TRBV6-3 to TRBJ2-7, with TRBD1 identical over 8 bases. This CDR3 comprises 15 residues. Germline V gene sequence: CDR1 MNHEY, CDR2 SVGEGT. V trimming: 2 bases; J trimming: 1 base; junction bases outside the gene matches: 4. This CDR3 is CASSYQQGGSYEQYF. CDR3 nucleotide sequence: TGTGCCAGCAGTTACCAACAGGGGGGATCCTACGAGCAGTACTTC.

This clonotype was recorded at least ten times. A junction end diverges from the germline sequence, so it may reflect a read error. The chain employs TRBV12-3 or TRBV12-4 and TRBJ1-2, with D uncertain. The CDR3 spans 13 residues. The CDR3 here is CASTLQDYYGYTF. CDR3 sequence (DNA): TGTGCCAGCACTTTACAAGATTACTATGGCTACACCTTC.

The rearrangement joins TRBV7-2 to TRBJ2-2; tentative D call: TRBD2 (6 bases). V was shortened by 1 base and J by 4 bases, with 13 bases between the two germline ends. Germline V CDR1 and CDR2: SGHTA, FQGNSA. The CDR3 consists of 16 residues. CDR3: CASSLDSGDVTGELFF. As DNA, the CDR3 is TGTGCCAGCAGCTTAGATTCGGGAGACGTCACCGGGGAGCTGTTTTTT. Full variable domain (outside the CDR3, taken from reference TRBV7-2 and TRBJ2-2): GAGVSQSPSNKVTEKGKDVELRCDPISGHTALYWYRQSLGQGLEFLIYFQGNSAPDKSGLPSDRFSAERTGGSVSTLTIQRTQQEDSAVYLCASSLDSGDVTGELFFGEGSRLTVL.

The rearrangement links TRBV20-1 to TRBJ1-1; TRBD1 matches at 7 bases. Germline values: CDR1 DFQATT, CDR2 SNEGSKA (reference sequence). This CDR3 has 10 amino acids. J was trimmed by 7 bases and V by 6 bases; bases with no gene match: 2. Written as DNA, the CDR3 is TGCAGTGCGAGACAGGGTGAAGCTTTCTTT. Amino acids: CSARQGEAFF.